The rows below give T cell receptor beta chains drawn from one sample of a study of Graves' ophthalmopathy and Graves' hyperthyroidism. TCRdb called the multiplex PCR reads again in MiXCR, with one record for every CDR3 protein. The table includes approximately 380,000 distinct CDR3 sequences, roughly 21% detected once. The sample was peripheral blood. The receptors were gathered from a woman aged 18-29 years with stable Graves' hyperthyroidism. CDR3s include the opening cysteine and the closing phenylalanine or tryptophan. Fields, in order: V gene, D gene, CDR3 length, J gene, clone size, CDR3 protein, CDR3 DNA. D genes are given only for firm matches. Size tells how often a clone was seen (once, few, many) or the class of an expanded clone, and some rows leave it out.

v_gene: TRBV18; d_gene: .; len: 15; j_gene: TRBJ2-7; abundance: many; CDR3aa: CASSPPRVVSYEQYF; CDR3nt: TGTGCCAGCTCACCACCGAGGGTTGTTTCCTACGAGCAGTACTTC
v_gene: TRBV4-1; d_gene: .; len: 15; j_gene: TRBJ2-5; abundance: many; CDR3aa: CASSLRYGAWETQYF; CDR3nt: TGCGCCAGCAGCTTGCGTTATGGGGCATGGGAGACCCAGTACTTC
v_gene: TRBV18; d_gene: .; len: 15; j_gene: TRBJ1-1; abundance: .; CDR3aa: CASSPTYRENTEAFF; CDR3nt: TGTGCCAGCTCACCAACTTACAGGGAGAACACTGAAGCTTTCTTT
v_gene: TRBV6-1; d_gene: .; len: 15; j_gene: TRBJ2-7; abundance: .; CDR3aa: CASIRSREGNYEQYF; CDR3nt: TGTGCCAGCATCCGCTCGCGGGAAGGGAACTACGAGCAGTACTTC
v_gene: TRBV24-1; d_gene: TRBD1; len: 16; j_gene: TRBJ2-3; abundance: few; CDR3aa: CATSDPGQGGTDTQYF; CDR3nt: TGTGCCACCAGTGACCCGGGACAGGGGGGCACAGATACGCAGTATTTT
v_gene: TRBV20-1; d_gene: TRBD2; len: 15; j_gene: TRBJ2-7; abundance: .; CDR3aa: CSVVQKTSGRWEQYF; CDR3nt: TGCAGTGTCGTTCAGAAGACTAGCGGGAGGTGGGAGCAGTACTTC
v_gene: TRBV6-1; d_gene: TRBD1; len: 14; j_gene: TRBJ2-5; abundance: .; CDR3aa: CASHRGRPQETQYF; CDR3nt: TGTGCCAGTCACAGGGGGCGACCACAAGAGACCCAGTACTTC
v_gene: TRBV6-1; d_gene: .; len: 13; j_gene: TRBJ1-5; abundance: .; CDR3aa: CASSAGVHQPQHF; CDR3nt: TGTGCCAGCAGTGCAGGGGTACATCAGCCCCAGCATTTT
v_gene: TRBV25-1; d_gene: TRBD1; len: 18; j_gene: TRBJ2-5; abundance: many; CDR3aa: CASSETRWGTGVRETQYF; CDR3nt: TGTGCCAGCAGTGAAACTAGGTGGGGGACAGGGGTCCGGGAGACCCAGTACTTC
v_gene: TRBV2; d_gene: .; len: 14; j_gene: TRBJ1-1; abundance: .; CDR3aa: CASSEAQGGAEAFF; CDR3nt: TGTGCCAGCAGTGAAGCGCAGGGAGGAGCTGAAGCTTTCTTT
v_gene: TRBV6-1; d_gene: TRBD1; len: 14; j_gene: TRBJ2-5; abundance: many; CDR3aa: CASSEWDRRETQYF; CDR3nt: TGTGCCAGCAGTGAATGGGACAGGAGAGAGACCCAGTACTTC
v_gene: TRBV25-1; d_gene: .; len: 13; j_gene: TRBJ2-2; abundance: many; CDR3aa: CASRRGSTGELFF; CDR3nt: TGTGCCAGCAGGAGGGGGTCCACCGGGGAGCTGTTTTTT
v_gene: TRBV10-3; d_gene: .; len: 16; j_gene: TRBJ1-1; abundance: many; CDR3aa: CAISEGGKGKNTEAFF; CDR3nt: TGTGCCATCAGTGAGGGGGGAAAGGGGAAGAACACTGAAGCTTTCTTT
v_gene: TRBV18; d_gene: .; len: 15; j_gene: TRBJ2-2; abundance: few; CDR3aa: CASSRRAENTGELFF; CDR3nt: TGTGCCAGCTCACGCCGGGCGGAGAACACCGGGGAGCTGTTTTTT
v_gene: TRBV6-2/TRBV6-3; d_gene: .; len: 12; j_gene: TRBJ1-2; abundance: many; CDR3aa: CASSYSAYGYTF; CDR3nt: TGTGCCAGCAGTTACTCGGCCTATGGCTACACCTTC
v_gene: TRBV12-3/TRBV12-4; d_gene: TRBD2; len: 14; j_gene: TRBJ2-7; abundance: .; CDR3aa: CASSSRGGAYEQYF; CDR3nt: TGTGCCAGCAGTTCTCGCGGGGGGGCCTACGAGCAGTACTTC
v_gene: TRBV10-3; d_gene: .; len: 15; j_gene: TRBJ2-6; abundance: many; CDR3aa: CAISDRRSGANVLTF; CDR3nt: TGTGCCATCAGTGACAGACGCTCTGGGGCCAACGTCCTGACTTTC
v_gene: TRBV4-3; d_gene: TRBD1; len: 13; j_gene: TRBJ1-2; abundance: many; CDR3aa: CASSHTRDSGYTF; CDR3nt: TGCGCCAGCAGCCATACCCGGGACAGCGGCTACACCTTC
v_gene: TRBV13; d_gene: .; len: 14; j_gene: TRBJ1-1; abundance: many; CDR3aa: CASSRSGGARGAFF; CDR3nt: TGTGCCAGCAGCCGGTCGGGAGGGGCTAGGGGAGCTTTCTTT
v_gene: TRBV6-5; d_gene: .; len: 14; j_gene: TRBJ2-2; abundance: many; CDR3aa: CASSYRDSTGELFF; CDR3nt: TGTGCCAGCAGTTACCGAGACTCCACCGGGGAGCTGTTTTTT
v_gene: TRBV20-1; d_gene: .; len: 16; j_gene: TRBJ1-3; abundance: many; CDR3aa: CSASPPFGHSGNTIYF; CDR3nt: TGCAGTGCTAGTCCCCCATTCGGTCACTCTGGAAACACCATATATTTT
v_gene: TRBV12-3/TRBV12-4; d_gene: .; len: 15; j_gene: TRBJ1-5; abundance: many; CDR3aa: CASSGSYPFNQPQHF; CDR3nt: TGTGCCAGCAGTGGCAGCTATCCGTTCAATCAGCCCCAGCATTTT
v_gene: TRBV6-2/TRBV6-3; d_gene: .; len: 15; j_gene: TRBJ1-5; abundance: many; CDR3aa: CASSYAQHSNQPQHF; CDR3nt: TGTGCCAGCAGTTACGCACAGCATAGCAATCAGCCCCAGCATTTT
v_gene: TRBV19; d_gene: TRBD1; len: 15; j_gene: TRBJ1-5; abundance: many; CDR3aa: CASSVDRERSQPQHF; CDR3nt: TGTGCCAGTAGTGTTGACAGGGAAAGAAGTCAGCCCCAGCATTTT